The present T cell receptor beta chain was sequenced within a study of OX40 agonist ivuxolimab in advanced cancers. Turning to the study itself: Ivuxolimab is a fully human IgG2 antibody that activates OX40 (CD134). Aged about 23 to 90 with a mean of 60 years, they were more than 80% male. Findings and caveats of the study: Clonal expansion from baseline to week 6 occurred in both CD4+ and CD8+ T cells.

Points on this clone: Its antigen is as yet unknown.

The assay was immunoSEQ multiplex PCR, and TCRdb's table has in-frame clones only and misses some. Of some 62,000 clones listed, around four fifths are singletons. Trimming pared 6 bases from V and 5 bases from J, leaving 13 bases between. The CDR3 is made up of 13 amino acids. Per germline, CDR1 MDHEN and CDR2 SYDVKM. The source was CD4+ or CD8+ T cells sorted from blood, collected in a trial of the OX40 agonist ivuxolimab. The sequence derives from an adult with an advanced solid tumor such as melanoma, head and neck, liver or kidney cancer. The chain combines TRBV28 with TRBJ1-2; no reliable D call. The chain's CDR3 is CASSRPHVYGYTF. The CDR3 DNA reads as TGTGCCAGCAGCCGACCGCACGTATATGGCTACACCTTC.